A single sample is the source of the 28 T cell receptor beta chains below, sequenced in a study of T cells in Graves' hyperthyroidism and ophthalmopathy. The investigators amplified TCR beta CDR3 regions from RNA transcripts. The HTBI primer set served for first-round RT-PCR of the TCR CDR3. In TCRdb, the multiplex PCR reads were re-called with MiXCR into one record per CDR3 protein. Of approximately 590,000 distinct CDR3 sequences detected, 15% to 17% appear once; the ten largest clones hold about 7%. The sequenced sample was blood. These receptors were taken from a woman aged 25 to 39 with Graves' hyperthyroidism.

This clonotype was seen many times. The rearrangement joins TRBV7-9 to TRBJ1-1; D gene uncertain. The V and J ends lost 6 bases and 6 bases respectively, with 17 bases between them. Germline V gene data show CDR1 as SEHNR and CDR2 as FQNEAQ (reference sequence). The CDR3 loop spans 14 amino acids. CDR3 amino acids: CASRERGPVAEAFF. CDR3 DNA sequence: TGTGCCAGCAGGGAACGTGGACCAGTGGCTGAAGCTTTCTTT.

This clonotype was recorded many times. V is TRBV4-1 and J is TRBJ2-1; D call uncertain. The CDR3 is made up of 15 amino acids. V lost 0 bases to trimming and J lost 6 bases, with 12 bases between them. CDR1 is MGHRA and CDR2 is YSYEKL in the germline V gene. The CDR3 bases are TGCGCCAGCAGCCAAGATACCTATTGGGGCAATGAGCAGTTCTTC. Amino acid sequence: CASSQDTYWGNEQFF.

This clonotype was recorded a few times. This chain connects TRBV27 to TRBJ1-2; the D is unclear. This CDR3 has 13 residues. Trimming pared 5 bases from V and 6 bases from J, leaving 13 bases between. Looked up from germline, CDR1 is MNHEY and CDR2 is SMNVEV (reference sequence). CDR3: CASSPSPRDGYTF. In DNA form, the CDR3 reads TGTGCCAGCAGTCCGTCTCCAAGGGATGGCTACACCTTC.

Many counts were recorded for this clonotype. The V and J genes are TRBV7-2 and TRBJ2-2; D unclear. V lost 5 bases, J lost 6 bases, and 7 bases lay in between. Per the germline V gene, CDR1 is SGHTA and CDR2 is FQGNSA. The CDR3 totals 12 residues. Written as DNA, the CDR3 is TGTGCCAGCAGCCGACGGTCCGGGGAGCTGTTTTTT. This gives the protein CASSRRSGELFF.

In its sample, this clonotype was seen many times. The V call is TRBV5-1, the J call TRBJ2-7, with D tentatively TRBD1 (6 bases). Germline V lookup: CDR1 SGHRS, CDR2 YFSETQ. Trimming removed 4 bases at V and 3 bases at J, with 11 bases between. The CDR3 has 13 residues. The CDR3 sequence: CASSGDTYYEQYF. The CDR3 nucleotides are TGCGCCAGCAGCGGGGACACCTACTACGAGCAGTACTTC.

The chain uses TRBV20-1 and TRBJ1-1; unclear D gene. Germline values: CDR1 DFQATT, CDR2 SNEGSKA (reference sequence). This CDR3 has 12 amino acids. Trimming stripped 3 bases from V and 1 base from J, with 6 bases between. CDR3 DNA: TGCAGTGCTAGTAGTTGGAACACTGAAGCTTTCTTT. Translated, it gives CSASSWNTEAFF.

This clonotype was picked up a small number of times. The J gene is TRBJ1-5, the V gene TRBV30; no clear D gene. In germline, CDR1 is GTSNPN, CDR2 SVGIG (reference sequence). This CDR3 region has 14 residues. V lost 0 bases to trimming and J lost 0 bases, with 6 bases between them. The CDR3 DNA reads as TGTGCCTGGAGTGTCATGGATAGCAATCAGCCCCAGCATTTT. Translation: CAWSVMDSNQPQHF.

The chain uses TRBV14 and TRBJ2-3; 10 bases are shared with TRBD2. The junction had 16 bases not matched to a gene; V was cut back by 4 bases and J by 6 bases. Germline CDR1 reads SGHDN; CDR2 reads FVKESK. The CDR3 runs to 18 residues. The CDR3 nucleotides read TGTGCCAGCAGCCCTCGAGCGGGAGGGCCATTGGTTGTGGATACGCAGTATTTT. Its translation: CASSPRAGGPLVVDTQYF.

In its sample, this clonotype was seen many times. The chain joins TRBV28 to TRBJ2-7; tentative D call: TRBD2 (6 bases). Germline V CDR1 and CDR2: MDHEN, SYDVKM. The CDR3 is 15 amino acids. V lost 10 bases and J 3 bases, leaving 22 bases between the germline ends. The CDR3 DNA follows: TGTGCCACTACTAGGGGTGTGGGGGGAATCTACGAGCAGTACTTC. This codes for CATTRGVGGIYEQYF. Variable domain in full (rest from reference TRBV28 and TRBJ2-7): DVKVTQSSRYLVKRTGEKVFLECVQDMDHENMFWYRQDPGLGLRLIYFSYDVKMKEKGDIPEGYSVSREKKERFSLILESASTNQTSMYLCATTRGVGGIYEQYFGPGTRLTVT.

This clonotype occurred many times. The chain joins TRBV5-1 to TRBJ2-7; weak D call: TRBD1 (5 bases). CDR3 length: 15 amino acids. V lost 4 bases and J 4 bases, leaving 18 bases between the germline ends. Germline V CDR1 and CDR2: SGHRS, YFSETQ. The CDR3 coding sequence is TGCGCCAGCAGCCGGCGACCCCAGGGTGGTTACGAGCAGTACTTC. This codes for CASSRRPQGGYEQYF.

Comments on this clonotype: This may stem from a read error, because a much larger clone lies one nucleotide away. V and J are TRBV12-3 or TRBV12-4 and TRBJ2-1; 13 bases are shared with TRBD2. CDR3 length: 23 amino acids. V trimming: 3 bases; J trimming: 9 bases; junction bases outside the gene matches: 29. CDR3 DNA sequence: TGTGCCAGCAGTTTTAATCGGGACAGGGGTAAGGCGACTAGCGGGAGGCCGGGTATTGAGCAGTTCTTC. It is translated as CASSFNRDRGKATSGRPGIEQFF.

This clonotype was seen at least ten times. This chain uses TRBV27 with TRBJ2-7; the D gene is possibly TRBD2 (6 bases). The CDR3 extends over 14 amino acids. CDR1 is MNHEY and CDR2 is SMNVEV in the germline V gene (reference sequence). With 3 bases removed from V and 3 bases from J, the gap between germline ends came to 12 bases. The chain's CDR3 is CASSFRRDGYEQYF. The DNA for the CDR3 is TGTGCCAGCAGTTTCCGGCGGGACGGCTACGAGCAGTACTTC.

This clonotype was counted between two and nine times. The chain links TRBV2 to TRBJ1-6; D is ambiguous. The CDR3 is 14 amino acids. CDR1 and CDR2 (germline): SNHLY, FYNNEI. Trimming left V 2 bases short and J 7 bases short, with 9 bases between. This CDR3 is CASSESTVNSPLHF. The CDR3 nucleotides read TGTGCCAGCAGTGAATCTACGGTGAATTCACCCCTCCACTTT.

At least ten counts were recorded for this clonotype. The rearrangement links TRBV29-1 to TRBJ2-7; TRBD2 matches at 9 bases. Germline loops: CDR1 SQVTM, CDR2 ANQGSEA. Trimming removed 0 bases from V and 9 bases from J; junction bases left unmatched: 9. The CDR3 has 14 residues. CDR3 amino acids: CSVEDLGGRAGQYF. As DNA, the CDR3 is TGCAGCGTTGAAGATCTCGGCGGGAGGGCTGGGCAGTACTTC.

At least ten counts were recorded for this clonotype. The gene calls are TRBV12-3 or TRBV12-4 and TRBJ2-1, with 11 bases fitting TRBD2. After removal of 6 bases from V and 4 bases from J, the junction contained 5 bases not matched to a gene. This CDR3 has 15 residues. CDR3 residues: CASRTGTSGYNEQFF. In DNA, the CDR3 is TGTGCCAGCAGGACCGGGACTAGCGGATACAATGAGCAGTTCTTC.

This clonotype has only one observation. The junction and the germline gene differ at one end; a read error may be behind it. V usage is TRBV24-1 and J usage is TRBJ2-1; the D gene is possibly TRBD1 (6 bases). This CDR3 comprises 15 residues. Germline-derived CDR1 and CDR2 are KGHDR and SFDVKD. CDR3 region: CVTSESGTLSNEQFF. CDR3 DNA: TGTGTCACCAGTGAGTCCGGGACACTAAGCAATGAGCAGTTCTTC.

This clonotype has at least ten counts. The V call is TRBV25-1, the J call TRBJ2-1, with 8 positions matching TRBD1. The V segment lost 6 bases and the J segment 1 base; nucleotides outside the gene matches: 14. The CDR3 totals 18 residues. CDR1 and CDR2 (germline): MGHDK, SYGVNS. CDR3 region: CASRVPSGGAGSYNEQFF. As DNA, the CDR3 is TGTGCCAGCAGAGTTCCCTCAGGGGGCGCAGGGTCCTACAATGAGCAGTTCTTC.

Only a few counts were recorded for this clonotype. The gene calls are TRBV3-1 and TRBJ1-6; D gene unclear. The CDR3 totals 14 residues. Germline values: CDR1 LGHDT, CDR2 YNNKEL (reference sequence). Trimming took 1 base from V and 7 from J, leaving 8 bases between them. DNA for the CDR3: TGTGCCAGCAGCCAAGGACGGGTAAATTCACCCCTCCACTTT. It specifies CASSQGRVNSPLHF. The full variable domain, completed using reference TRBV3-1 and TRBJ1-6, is DTAVSQTPKYLVTQMGNDKSIKCEQNLGHDTMYWYKQDSKKFLKIMFSYNNKELIINETVPNRFSPKSPDKAHLNLHINSLELGDSAVYFCASSQGRVNSPLHFGNGTRLTVT.

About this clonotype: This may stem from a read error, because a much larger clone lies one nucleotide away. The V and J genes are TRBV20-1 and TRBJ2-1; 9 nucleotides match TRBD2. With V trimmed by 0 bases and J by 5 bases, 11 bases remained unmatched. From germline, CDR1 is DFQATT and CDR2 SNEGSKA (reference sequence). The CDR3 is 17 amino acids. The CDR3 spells CSARESRGLASHNEQFF. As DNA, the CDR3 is TGCAGTGCTAGAGAGTCTCGCGGACTAGCGAGTCACAATGAGCAGTTCTTC.

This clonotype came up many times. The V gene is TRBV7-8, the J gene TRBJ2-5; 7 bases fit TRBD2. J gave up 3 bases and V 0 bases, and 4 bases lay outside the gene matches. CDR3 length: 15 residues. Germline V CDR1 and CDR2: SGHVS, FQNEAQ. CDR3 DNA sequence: TGTGCCAGCAGCTTAGCGGGGGGGGAGAAAGAGACCCAGTACTTC. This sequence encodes CASSLAGGEKETQYF.

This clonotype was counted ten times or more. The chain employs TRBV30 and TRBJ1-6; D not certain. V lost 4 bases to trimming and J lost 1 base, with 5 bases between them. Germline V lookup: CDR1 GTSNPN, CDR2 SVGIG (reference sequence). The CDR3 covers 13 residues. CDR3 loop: CAWKESYNSPLHF. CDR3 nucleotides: TGTGCCTGGAAGGAATCCTATAATTCACCCCTCCACTTT.

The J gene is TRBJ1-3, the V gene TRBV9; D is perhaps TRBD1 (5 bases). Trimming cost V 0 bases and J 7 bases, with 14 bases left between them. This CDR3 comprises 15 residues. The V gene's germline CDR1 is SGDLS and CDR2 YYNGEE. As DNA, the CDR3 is TGTGCCAGCAGCGTAGCGGCAGGGCGGGCGAACACCATATATTTT. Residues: CASSVAAGRANTIYF.

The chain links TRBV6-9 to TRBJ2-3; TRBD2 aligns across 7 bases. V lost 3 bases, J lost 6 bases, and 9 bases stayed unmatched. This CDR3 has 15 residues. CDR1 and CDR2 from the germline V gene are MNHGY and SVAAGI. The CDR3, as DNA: TGTGCCAGCAGTTACCTCTCGCGGGAGAGGGATACGCAGTATTTT. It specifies CASSYLSRERDTQYF.

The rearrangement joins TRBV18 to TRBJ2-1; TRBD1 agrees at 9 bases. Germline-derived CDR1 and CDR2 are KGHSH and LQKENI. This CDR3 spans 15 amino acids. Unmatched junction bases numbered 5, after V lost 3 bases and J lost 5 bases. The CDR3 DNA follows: TGTGCCAGCTCACCCGGAGACAGGGGGAACAATGAGCAGTTCTTC. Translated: CASSPGDRGNNEQFF.

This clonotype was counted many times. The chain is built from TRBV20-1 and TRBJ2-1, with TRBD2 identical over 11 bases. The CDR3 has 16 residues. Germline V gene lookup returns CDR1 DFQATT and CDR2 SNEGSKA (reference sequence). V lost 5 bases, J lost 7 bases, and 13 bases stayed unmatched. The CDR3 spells CSAGLIAGGQRNEQFF. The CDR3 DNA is TGCAGTGCTGGACTTATAGCGGGAGGGCAAAGAAATGAGCAGTTCTTC.

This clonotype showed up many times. The CDR3 reads CASSYTGTVRSAFF. DNA of the CDR3: TGTGCCAGCAGTTACACCGGGACAGTAAGGAGTGCTTTCTTT. The chain carries TRBV6-5 and TRBJ1-1; TRBD1 matches 7 bases. The CDR3 runs 14 residues. Germline-derived CDR1 and CDR2 are MNHEY and SVGAGI. V was clipped by 2 bases and J by 11 bases; unmatched bases: 11.

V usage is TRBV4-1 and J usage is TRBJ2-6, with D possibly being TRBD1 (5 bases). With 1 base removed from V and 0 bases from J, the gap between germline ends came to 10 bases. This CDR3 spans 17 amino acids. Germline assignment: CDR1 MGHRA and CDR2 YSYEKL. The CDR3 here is CASSQAQGPSGANVLTF. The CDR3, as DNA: TGCGCCAGCAGCCAAGCCCAGGGTCCCTCTGGGGCCAACGTCCTGACTTTC.

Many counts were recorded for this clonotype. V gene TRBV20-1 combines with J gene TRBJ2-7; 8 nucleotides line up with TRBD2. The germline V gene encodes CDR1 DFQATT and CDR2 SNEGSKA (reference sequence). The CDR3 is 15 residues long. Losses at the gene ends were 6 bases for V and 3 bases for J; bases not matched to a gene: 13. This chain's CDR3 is CSALPRGGSNYEQYF. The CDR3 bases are TGCAGTGCCCTCCCCCGGGGGGGCTCGAACTACGAGCAGTACTTC.